Sequencing of this TCR beta chain was carried out in a study of blood T cells in healthy people across ages. A sample-barcoded 5' primer and a J-beta primer mix were used in a second PCR of roughly 6 to 11 cycles. Via MiXCR, TCRdb re-called the 5' RACE reads, giving one row per CDR3 protein. Among 700,000 to 1,000,000 distinct CDR3 sequences listed, roughly 44% were seen once. This clonotype has only a few counts. Germline V gene data show CDR1 as MNHNS and CDR2 as SASEGT. V dropped 4 bases and J dropped 3 bases, with 10 bases sitting between them. This CDR3 contains 14 residues. The material sequenced was blood. The clonotype comes from a man between 60 and 70 years old in good health. V is TRBV6-1 and J is TRBJ1-5; D ambiguous. CDR3 protein: CASSVTGNNQPQHF. Here the CDR3 DNA reads TGTGCCAGCAGTGTTACCGGGAACAATCAGCCCCAGCATTTT.